These 19 T cell receptor beta chains were all obtained from the same sample, sequenced in a study of CD8 T cells in ankylosing spondylitis. TCRdb called the 5' RACE reads again in MiXCR, with one record for every CDR3 protein. The table shows 35,000 to 40,000 distinct CDR3 sequences, with 16% occurring only once. Material: blood. The receptors here all came from a male donor with ankylosing spondylitis or in good health (not recorded which).

The rearrangement uses TRBV29-1 and TRBJ2-2; D gene ambiguous. The CDR3 is made up of 12 amino acids. V was trimmed by 8 bases and J by 3 bases, leaving 10 bases between them. The germline V gene has CDR1 SQVTM and CDR2 ANQGSEA. Written as DNA, the CDR3 is TGCAGCACCCGGACCGACACCGGGGAGCTGTTTTTT. Its protein product is CSTRTDTGELFF.

This clonotype was seen a few times. The V and J genes are TRBV29-1 and TRBJ2-1; D remains unclear. CDR1 and CDR2 from the germline V gene are SQVTM and ANQGSEA. The CDR3 extends over 11 amino acids. Deletions cut 2 bases from V and 16 bases from J, with 15 bases between. CDR3: CSVESQTDGFF. CDR3 DNA sequence: TGCAGCGTTGAAAGCCAAACAGACGGATTCTTC.

This clonotype was counted a few times. The V gene is TRBV3-2, the J gene TRBJ2-7; the table's D call, TRBD1, has no DNA check behind it. TRBV3-2 has pseudogene status. The CDR3 spans 14 residues. CDR3 sequence: CASSQDATGHEQYV. In nucleotides, the CDR3 is TGTGCCAGCAGCCAAGACGCGACAGGGCACGAGCAGTACGTC.

This clonotype has only a few counts. J is TRBJ2-1 and V is TRBV3-1; 9 bases agree with TRBD2. This CDR3 has 17 residues. Unmatched junction bases numbered 6, after V lost 0 bases and J lost 3 bases. The germline V gene encodes CDR1 LGHDT and CDR2 YNNKEL (reference sequence). CDR3 amino acids: CASSQDWLAGHYNEQFF. The CDR3, as DNA: TGTGCCAGCAGCCAAGATTGGCTAGCGGGGCACTACAATGAGCAGTTCTTC.

The chain couples TRBV5-1 to TRBJ1-1; 7 bases align to TRBD1. V lost 0 bases to trimming and J lost 3 bases; unmatched junction nucleotides: 8. The V gene's germline CDR1 is SGHRS and CDR2 YFSETQ. CDR3 length equals 16 residues. The CDR3 sequence is CASSLGRGRIDTEAFF. The CDR3 bases are TGCGCCAGCAGCTTGGGAAGGGGGCGAATAGACACTGAAGCTTTCTTT. The full variable domain, completed using reference TRBV5-1 and TRBJ1-1, is KAGVTQTPRYLIKTRGQQVTLSCSPISGHRSVSWYQQTPGQGLQFLFEYFSETQRNKGNFPGRFSGRQFSNSRSEMNVSTLELGDSALYLCASSLGRGRIDTEAFFGQGTRLTVV.

This clonotype was recorded a few times. The V and J genes are TRBV12-3 or TRBV12-4 and TRBJ2-3, with D possibly matching TRBD2 (6 bases). The CDR3 is made up of 15 amino acids. The V end lost 0 bases, the J end lost 2 bases, and 9 bases lay between the germline ends. The CDR3 coding sequence is TGTGCCAGCAGTTTAGCGGGGGGAAACACAGATACGCAGTATTTT. Encoded protein: CASSLAGGNTDTQYF.

The sample holds a few counts of this clonotype. The chain recombines TRBV10-3 with TRBJ2-3; 8 bases are a match to TRBD2. This CDR3 has 15 amino acids. With V trimmed by 4 bases and J by 3 bases, 6 bases remained unmatched. CDR1 and CDR2 from the germline V gene are ENHRY and SYGVKD. The CDR3 sequence: CAISGTGGPTDTQYF. The CDR3 DNA reads TGTGCCATCAGTGGGACGGGAGGGCCGACAGATACGCAGTATTTT.

The V gene is TRBV20-1, the J gene TRBJ1-3; D unclear. The ends were cut back, 6 bases at V and 0 bases at J, with 12 bases in the middle. Germline assignment: CDR1 DFQATT and CDR2 SNEGSKA (reference sequence). The CDR3 loop spans 14 amino acids. The CDR3 spells CSAADYGSGNTIYF. CDR3 bases: TGCAGTGCCGCTGACTACGGCTCTGGAAACACCATATATTTT.

CDR3 region: CSAEPSSTDTQYF. The CDR3 coding sequence is TGCAGCGCGGAGCCATCTAGCACAGATACGCAGTATTTT. This chain joins TRBV29-1 and TRBJ2-3; D remains ambiguous. This CDR3 is built from 13 residues. The ends were cut back, 7 bases at V and 0 bases at J, with 11 bases in the middle. Germline V lookup: CDR1 SQVTM, CDR2 ANQGSEA.

This clonotype has just a few counts. The chain recombines TRBV6-5 with TRBJ1-3; 8 nucleotides match TRBD1. J lost 0 bases, V lost 6 bases, and 4 bases had no gene match. This CDR3 is 15 amino acids long. Germline V gives CDR1 MNHEY, CDR2 SVGAGI. The CDR3 here is CASSRQGHSGNTIYF. The CDR3 coding sequence is TGTGCCAGCAGCCGACAGGGGCACTCTGGAAACACCATATATTTT.

This clonotype was seen only a few times. The chain couples TRBV7-2 to TRBJ2-1; 9 bases map to TRBD1. Germline loops: CDR1 SGHTA, CDR2 FQGNSA. Losses at the gene ends were 5 bases for V and 5 bases for J; bases not matched to a gene: 7. The CDR3 covers 15 residues. CDR3 amino acids: CASSRRQGEDNEQFF. CDR3 bases: TGTGCCAGCAGCAGACGACAGGGGGAGGACAATGAGCAGTTCTTC.

This clonotype was found a few times. The CDR3 here is CASSFLSEAFF. The CDR3 coding sequence is TGTGCCAGCAGCTTCTTGAGTGAAGCTTTCTTT. The chain has TRBV5-6 and TRBJ1-1, with D unresolved. V was trimmed by 2 bases and J by 7 bases, leaving 6 bases between them. CDR1 SGHDT and CDR2 YYEEEE come from the germline V gene. This CDR3 is 11 amino acids long. The whole variable domain, filled in from reference TRBV5-6 and TRBJ1-1, reads DAGVTQSPTHLIKTRGQQVTLRCSPKSGHDTVSWYQQALGQGPQFIFQYYEEEERQRGNFPDRFSGHQFPNYSSELNVNALLLGDSALYLCASSFLSEAFFGQGTRLTVV.

J is TRBJ1-1 and V is TRBV20-1, with D perhaps TRBD1 (5 bases). Germline values: CDR1 DFQATT, CDR2 SNEGSKA (reference sequence). The CDR3 is made up of 14 amino acids. Deletions cut 2 bases from V and 0 bases from J, with 10 bases between. The DNA of the CDR3 is TGCAGTGCTAGAAAGTGGGGCCTGAACACTGAAGCTTTCTTT. It yields the protein CSARKWGLNTEAFF.

This clonotype was observed a few times. The genes are TRBV5-1 and TRBJ2-1, with 10 bases that match TRBD1. CDR3 length: 14 residues. CDR1 and CDR2 from the germline V gene are SGHRS and YFSETQ. V lost 3 bases to trimming and J lost 7 bases; unmatched junction nucleotides: 4. The CDR3 spells CASSSGQGMNEQFF. Here the CDR3 DNA reads TGCGCCAGCAGCTCGGGACAGGGGATGAATGAGCAGTTCTTC.

The count of this clonotype is one. This sequence joins TRBV7-9 and TRBJ2-1, with 10 positions matching TRBD2. V shed 5 bases and J 4 bases; nucleotides not matched to a gene: 8. Germline-derived CDR1 and CDR2 are SEHNR and FQNEAQ (reference sequence). The CDR3 sequence is 16 residues long. The CDR3 region has the DNA TGTGCCAGCAGCCCCCCTAGCGGGGGCCAATACAATGAGCAGTTCTTC. Translated, it gives CASSPPSGGQYNEQFF.

The table lists this clonotype with a few counts. The chain carries TRBV18 and TRBJ1-4, with a tentative D call TRBD1 (5 bases). With 6 bases removed from V and 8 bases from J, the gap between germline ends came to 13 bases. The CDR3 has 13 amino acids. Germline V gene sequence: CDR1 KGHSH, CDR2 LQKENI. The CDR3 DNA reads TGTGCCAGCTCCCCCGACAGCGGAGAAAAACTGTTTTTT. Protein: CASSPDSGEKLFF.

In this sample, this clonotype turned up many times. The chain uses TRBV5-1 and TRBJ2-2; D is unresolved. The CDR3 runs 13 residues. V shed 2 bases and J shed 3 bases, with 5 bases lying between them. The germline CDR1 and CDR2 sequences are SGHRS and YFSETQ. Written as DNA, the CDR3 is TGCGCCAGCAGCTTATCGGACACCGGGGAGCTGTTTTTT. This sequence encodes CASSLSDTGELFF. Based on the CDR3 plus reference TRBV5-1 and TRBJ2-2, the full variable domain is KAGVTQTPRYLIKTRGQQVTLSCSPISGHRSVSWYQQTPGQGLQFLFEYFSETQRNKGNFPGRFSGRQFSNSRSEMNVSTLELGDSALYLCASSLSDTGELFFGEGSRLTVL.

Of note for this clonotype: At one end the junction does not follow the germline gene, possibly because of a read error. V and J are TRBV20-1 and TRBJ1-4, with 10 bases fitting TRBD1. Germline assignment: CDR1 DFQATT and CDR2 SNEGSKA (reference sequence). The CDR3 has 13 residues. The CDR3 reads CSAPGQGREELFF. The CDR3 DNA follows: TGCAGTGCCCCGGGACAGGGGCGTGAAGAACTGTTTTTT.

The chain has TRBV9 and TRBJ2-2; 7 nucleotides line up with TRBD1. The CDR3 covers 15 residues. Trimming took 3 bases from V and 3 from J; bases not matched to a gene: 5. In germline, CDR1 is SGDLS, CDR2 YYNGEE. The CDR3 spells CASSAGTEYTGELFF. CDR3 nucleotides: TGTGCCAGCAGCGCCGGGACAGAATACACCGGGGAGCTGTTTTTT.